This TCR beta chain was recovered during a study of T cells in Graves' hyperthyroidism and ophthalmopathy. The CDR3 has 14 amino acids. Germline CDR1 KGHSH, CDR2 LQKENI. V was cut by 5 bases and J by 6 bases, with 17 bases left in between. The source material, RNA transcripts, was used to amplify TCR beta CDR3 regions. The HTBI primer set was used in a first-round RT-PCR of the TCR CDR3. TCRdb itself ran the multiplex PCR reads through MiXCR, one entry per CDR3 protein. The sample lists 350,000 or so distinct CDR3 sequences, roughly 17% occurring once. Overall study results and limits: The model forecast ophthalmopathy, anticipating it by a median 6.5 months before onset. Most thyroid clonotypes with frequency above 0.001 were detected in blood.

This clonotype was observed many times. Its matching antigen is unknown. This sequence originates from a young woman with Graves' hyperthyroidism that later progressed to Graves' ophthalmopathy. The sample taken for sequencing was blood. The rearrangement joins TRBV18 to TRBJ2-7; D is possibly TRBD1 or TRBD2 (6 bases each). The DNA for the CDR3 is TGTGCCAGCTCAGCACAGGGACTCCAGGGCGAGCAGTACTTC. Its protein product is CASSAQGLQGEQYF.